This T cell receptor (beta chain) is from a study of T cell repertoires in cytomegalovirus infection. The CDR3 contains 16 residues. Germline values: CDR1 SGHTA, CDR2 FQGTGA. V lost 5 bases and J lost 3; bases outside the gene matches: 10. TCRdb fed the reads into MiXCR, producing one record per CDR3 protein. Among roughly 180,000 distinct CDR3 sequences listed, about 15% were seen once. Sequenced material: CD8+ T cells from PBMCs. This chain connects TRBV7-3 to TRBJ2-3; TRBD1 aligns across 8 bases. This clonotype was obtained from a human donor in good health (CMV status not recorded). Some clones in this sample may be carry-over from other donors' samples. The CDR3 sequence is CASSPTGVRGTDTQYF. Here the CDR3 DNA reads TGTGCCAGCAGCCCGACAGGGGTTAGGGGTACAGATACGCAGTATTTT. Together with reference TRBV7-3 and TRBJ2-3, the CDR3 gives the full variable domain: GAGVSQTPSNKVTEKGKYVELRCDPISGHTALYWYRQSLGQGPEFLIYFQGTGAADDSGLPNDRFFAVRPEGSVSTLKIQRTERGDSAVYLCASSPTGVRGTDTQYFGPGTRLTVL.